These T cell receptor beta chains were read from a single sample in a study of cytomegalovirus exposure and HLA in healthy donors. The repertoire was sequenced with immunoSEQ multiplex PCR; TCRdb's copy has only in-frame clones and lacks some. The sample comprises some 290,000 clones, approximately 88% of which are singletons, and around 0.88% rests with the top ten. Material: PBMCs. Every receptor here comes from a man aged 25-40 years in good health and CMV-seronegative. The CDR3 runs from the conserved cysteine through the conserved F or W. Each record gives: CDR3 protein, CDR3 DNA, J gene, clone size, V gene, D gene. A D gene is named only where the DNA matches it firmly. The size entry is marked missing in some rows and otherwise reads once, few, many or a size class.

CDR3aa: CASSIGTGNYGYTF
CDR3nt: TGTGCCAGCAGCATAGGGACAGGGAACTATGGCTACACCTTC
j_gene: TRBJ1-2
abundance: many
v_gene: TRBV21-1
d_gene: -

CDR3aa: CASSDLGATETQYF
CDR3nt: TGTGCCAGCAGCGACCTGGGGGCCACGGAGACCCAGTACTTC
j_gene: TRBJ2-5
abundance: -
v_gene: TRBV5-6
d_gene: -

CDR3aa: CASSQETGTGRFAYDNEQFF
CDR3nt: TGCGCCAGCAGCCAAGAAACCGGGACAGGGCGGTTCGCCTACGACAATGAGCAGTTCTTC
j_gene: TRBJ2-1
abundance: -
v_gene: TRBV4-3
d_gene: TRBD1

CDR3aa: CASSSDRLNQPQHF
CDR3nt: TGTGCCAGCAGCTCGGACAGGCTCAATCAGCCCCAGCATTTT
j_gene: TRBJ1-5
abundance: -
v_gene: TRBV7-9
d_gene: TRBD1

CDR3aa: CASSQTTGGSYEQYF
CDR3nt: TGCGCCAGCAGCCAAACTACAGGGGGTTCCTACGAGCAGTACTTC
j_gene: TRBJ2-7
abundance: -
v_gene: TRBV4-1
d_gene: TRBD1

CDR3aa: CASHRPPTESSGNTIYF
CDR3nt: TGTGCCAGCCACAGACCTCCGACCGAATCCTCTGGAAACACCATATATTTT
j_gene: TRBJ1-3
abundance: -
v_gene: TRBV2
d_gene: -

CDR3aa: CASSRISGDDEQFF
CDR3nt: TGCGCCAGCAGCAGGATTAGCGGGGACGATGAGCAGTTCTTC
j_gene: TRBJ2-1
abundance: -
v_gene: TRBV5-1
d_gene: TRBD2

CDR3aa: CASSQEWDRNYEQYF
CDR3nt: TGCGCCAGCAGCCAAGAATGGGACAGAAACTACGAGCAGTACTTC
j_gene: TRBJ2-7
abundance: -
v_gene: TRBV4-1
d_gene: TRBD1

CDR3aa: CASRSQGNYGYTF
CDR3nt: TGTGCCAGTAGGTCCCAGGGGAACTATGGCTACACCTTC
j_gene: TRBJ1-2
abundance: -
v_gene: TRBV19
d_gene: -

CDR3aa: CATSRAFRGTDTQYF
CDR3nt: TGTGCCACCAGCAGAGCTTTCAGGGGCACAGATACGCAGTATTTT
j_gene: TRBJ2-3
abundance: once
v_gene: TRBV15
d_gene: -

CDR3aa: CASSPSRARDYNEQFF
CDR3nt: TGTGCCAGCAGCCCCTCGCGGGCTCGGGATTACAATGAGCAGTTCTTC
j_gene: TRBJ2-1
abundance: -
v_gene: TRBV7-9
d_gene: -

CDR3aa: CATRVSYQETQYF
CDR3nt: TGTGCCACCCGCGTCTCGTACCAAGAGACCCAGTACTTC
j_gene: TRBJ2-5
abundance: -
v_gene: TRBV15
d_gene: -

CDR3aa: CASSVGGQGTYEQYF
CDR3nt: TGTGCCAGCAGCGTAGGGGGACAAGGTACCTACGAGCAGTACTTC
j_gene: TRBJ2-7
abundance: -
v_gene: TRBV9
d_gene: -

CDR3aa: CASSRGTGDQPQHF
CDR3nt: TGTGCCAGCAGCCGAGGGACAGGGGATCAGCCCCAGCATTTT
j_gene: TRBJ1-5
abundance: -
v_gene: TRBV6-6
d_gene: TRBD1

CDR3aa: CASSLAGGRLYEQYF
CDR3nt: TGTGCCAGCAGCTTGGCGGGGGGCAGACTCTACGAGCAGTACTTC
j_gene: TRBJ2-7
abundance: -
v_gene: TRBV5-4
d_gene: -

CDR3aa: CASSITGIYNEQFF
CDR3nt: TGTGCCAGTAGTATTACCGGGATCTACAATGAGCAGTTCTTC
j_gene: TRBJ2-1
abundance: -
v_gene: TRBV19
d_gene: -

CDR3aa: CASSPRTGGDEQYF
CDR3nt: TGTGCCAGCAGCCCTAGGACAGGGGGCGACGAGCAGTACTTC
j_gene: TRBJ2-7
abundance: once
v_gene: TRBV5-4
d_gene: TRBD1

CDR3aa: CASSIGLANEQFF
CDR3nt: TGCGCCAGCAGCATCGGACTAGCTAATGAGCAGTTCTTC
j_gene: TRBJ2-1
abundance: -
v_gene: TRBV5-1
d_gene: TRBD2

CDR3aa: CASSLAKSSGQPQHF
CDR3nt: TGTGCCAGCAGCTTAGCTAAATCCTCAGGTCAGCCCCAGCATTTT
j_gene: TRBJ1-5
abundance: -
v_gene: TRBV7-2
d_gene: -

CDR3aa: CASSPRNYGYTF
CDR3nt: TGTGCCAGCAGCCCCAGGAACTATGGCTACACCTTC
j_gene: TRBJ1-2
abundance: few
v_gene: TRBV13
d_gene: -

CDR3aa: CASSSGGTDTQYF
CDR3nt: TGTGCCAGCAGTAGCGGGGGCACAGATACGCAGTATTTT
j_gene: TRBJ2-3
abundance: -
v_gene: TRBV6-1
d_gene: TRBD2

CDR3aa: CASSYAAPRASNTEAFF
CDR3nt: TGTGCCAGCAGCTATGCCGCCCCCAGGGCTTCGAACACTGAAGCTTTCTTT
j_gene: TRBJ1-1
abundance: -
v_gene: TRBV7-2
d_gene: -

CDR3aa: CASSPSDLKAHNEQFF
CDR3nt: TGTGCCAGCAGCCCCAGCGACCTCAAGGCACATAATGAGCAGTTCTTC
j_gene: TRBJ2-1
abundance: -
v_gene: TRBV5-4
d_gene: -

CDR3aa: CASSLRDISYEQYF
CDR3nt: TGTGCCAGCAGCCTACGGGACATCTCCTACGAGCAGTACTTC
j_gene: TRBJ2-7
abundance: -
v_gene: TRBV7-8
d_gene: -

CDR3aa: CAWSVALAGVKETQYF
CDR3nt: TGTGCCTGGAGTGTAGCCCTAGCGGGGGTGAAAGAGACCCAGTACTTC
j_gene: TRBJ2-5
abundance: few
v_gene: TRBV30
d_gene: TRBD2

CDR3aa: CASSLGVGGDTDTQYF
CDR3nt: TGTGCCAGCAGCTTAGGGGTCGGGGGAGACACAGATACGCAGTATTTT
j_gene: TRBJ2-3
abundance: -
v_gene: TRBV11-2
d_gene: -

CDR3aa: CASSYSTGGTEAFF
CDR3nt: TGTGCCAGCAGTTACTCGACAGGGGGCACTGAAGCTTTCTTT
j_gene: TRBJ1-1
abundance: -
v_gene: TRBV6-5
d_gene: TRBD1

CDR3aa: CASSSPSQGTTYEQYF
CDR3nt: TGTGCCAGCAGCTCACCGTCACAGGGGACAACCTACGAGCAGTACTTC
j_gene: TRBJ2-7
abundance: -
v_gene: TRBV7-9
d_gene: TRBD1

CDR3aa: CASSVWTGLPEAFF
CDR3nt: TGTGCCAGCAGCGTATGGACAGGTCTCCCTGAAGCTTTCTTT
j_gene: TRBJ1-1
abundance: -
v_gene: TRBV5-6
d_gene: TRBD1

CDR3aa: CASSYGLAGNDIGETQYF
CDR3nt: TGCGCCAGCAGCTACGGACTAGCGGGAAATGACATTGGGGAGACCCAGTACTTC
j_gene: TRBJ2-5
abundance: -
v_gene: TRBV5-1
d_gene: TRBD2

CDR3aa: CASSLGVSTYEQYF
CDR3nt: TGTGCCAGCAGCTTAGGTGTCTCTACCTACGAGCAGTACTTC
j_gene: TRBJ2-7
abundance: -
v_gene: TRBV7-9
d_gene: -

CDR3aa: CASSLAGGSYEQYF
CDR3nt: TGTGCCAGCTCACTGGCAGGGGGTTCCTACGAGCAGTACTTC
j_gene: TRBJ2-7
abundance: -
v_gene: TRBV18
d_gene: TRBD1

CDR3aa: CASSSGQGYEQYF
CDR3nt: TGTGCCAGCAGTTCGGGACAGGGTTACGAGCAGTACTTC
j_gene: TRBJ2-7
abundance: -
v_gene: TRBV6-1
d_gene: TRBD1

CDR3aa: CASSLPAGGDGYTF
CDR3nt: TGCGCCAGCAGCTTGCCCGCAGGGGGCGATGGCTACACCTTC
j_gene: TRBJ1-2
abundance: -
v_gene: TRBV5-1
d_gene: TRBD1

CDR3aa: CSVEGSGNRYGYTF
CDR3nt: TGCAGCGTTGAAGGATCAGGGAACCGCTATGGCTACACCTTC
j_gene: TRBJ1-2
abundance: -
v_gene: TRBV29-1
d_gene: -

CDR3aa: CAISLGQGQETQYF
CDR3nt: TGTGCCATCAGCCTAGGACAGGGCCAAGAGACCCAGTACTTC
j_gene: TRBJ2-5
abundance: -
v_gene: TRBV10-3
d_gene: TRBD1

CDR3aa: CASSPGTGTQYF
CDR3nt: TGTGCCAGCAGCCCCGGGACAGGGACCCAGTACTTC
j_gene: TRBJ2-5
abundance: -
v_gene: TRBV25-1
d_gene: TRBD1

CDR3aa: CASSELEEGLGANVLTF
CDR3nt: TGTGCCAGCAGTGAATTGGAGGAGGGGCTTGGGGCCAACGTCCTGACTTTC
j_gene: TRBJ2-6
abundance: once
v_gene: TRBV25-1
d_gene: -

CDR3aa: CASSLSGLTVTEAFF
CDR3nt: TGTGCCAGCAGTTTATCCGGATTGACAGTCACTGAAGCTTTCTTT
j_gene: TRBJ1-1
abundance: -
v_gene: TRBV27
d_gene: -

CDR3aa: CASSLAGGGGHEQYF
CDR3nt: TGTGCCAGCAGCTTAGCCGGGGGCGGGGGGCACGAGCAGTACTTC
j_gene: TRBJ2-7
abundance: -
v_gene: TRBV7-9
d_gene: TRBD2

CDR3aa: CASGWTDGEAFF
CDR3nt: TGTGCTAGTGGGTGGACAGACGGTGAAGCTTTCTTT
j_gene: TRBJ1-1
abundance: -
v_gene: TRBV12-5
d_gene: -

CDR3aa: CASSERVTSGGYTF
CDR3nt: TGTGCCAGCAGTGAAAGGGTAACCTCGGGGGGCTACACCTTC
j_gene: TRBJ1-2
abundance: few
v_gene: TRBV6-1
d_gene: -

CDR3aa: CASSLARDRVTEAFF
CDR3nt: TGTGCCAGCAGCTTAGCCCGGGACAGGGTCACTGAAGCTTTCTTT
j_gene: TRBJ1-1
abundance: -
v_gene: TRBV7-2
d_gene: TRBD1

CDR3aa: CASTEGQGYYEQYF
CDR3nt: TGCGCCAGTACTGAAGGACAGGGCTACTACGAGCAGTACTTC
j_gene: TRBJ2-7
abundance: many
v_gene: TRBV5-1
d_gene: TRBD1

CDR3aa: CASSLEGTQGSPLHF
CDR3nt: TGTGCCAGCAGCTTAGAGGGAACCCAGGGCTCACCCCTCCACTTT
j_gene: TRBJ1-6
abundance: once
v_gene: TRBV7-6
d_gene: -

CDR3aa: CASSALTGTDSNYGYTF
CDR3nt: TGTGCCAGCAGCGCCCTGACAGGGACGGATTCTAACTATGGCTACACCTTC
j_gene: TRBJ1-2
abundance: -
v_gene: TRBV9
d_gene: TRBD1

CDR3aa: CASSSGQRTEAFF
CDR3nt: TGTGCCAGTAGTTCGGGACAGCGGACTGAAGCTTTCTTT
j_gene: TRBJ1-1
abundance: few
v_gene: TRBV19
d_gene: TRBD1

CDR3aa: CASWGGADLTRGYTF
CDR3nt: TGTGCCAGCTGGGGTGGGGCAGACTTGACTCGCGGTTACACCTTC
j_gene: TRBJ1-2
abundance: -
v_gene: TRBV21-1
d_gene: -

CDR3aa: CASSYSILRGYTF
CDR3nt: TGTGCCAGCAGTTACTCGATACTCCGAGGCTACACCTTC
j_gene: TRBJ1-2
abundance: -
v_gene: TRBV6-6
d_gene: -

CDR3aa: CASSFRAPDRGHEQYF
CDR3nt: TGTGCCAGCAGCTTCCGCGCCCCCGACAGGGGGCACGAGCAGTACTTC
j_gene: TRBJ2-7
abundance: -
v_gene: TRBV7-2
d_gene: TRBD1

CDR3aa: CASSQTTGSDQPQHF
CDR3nt: TGCGCCAGCAGCCAGACGACAGGGAGCGATCAGCCCCAGCATTTT
j_gene: TRBJ1-5
abundance: -
v_gene: TRBV4-1
d_gene: TRBD1

CDR3aa: CASSLNLGAIYF
CDR3nt: TGTGCCAGCAGCTTGAACCTCGGTGCCATATATTTT
j_gene: TRBJ1-3
abundance: -
v_gene: TRBV5-6
d_gene: -

CDR3aa: CASSPRQGIGEAFF
CDR3nt: TGTGCCAGCAGTCCAAGACAGGGGATCGGTGAAGCTTTCTTT
j_gene: TRBJ1-1
abundance: once
v_gene: TRBV6-6
d_gene: TRBD1